Listed below are T cell receptor beta chains from one sample, sequenced in a study of control samples from healthy donors and cancer patients. Clones were read by immunoSEQ multiplex PCR, and TCRdb kept only the in-frame ones, dropping some. The sample holds about 150,000 clones, over 85% seen once. Sequenced: blood. These receptors originate from a man over 45 in good health. Each CDR3 is given with its conserved first and last residue. D genes are given only for firm matches. The size entry is marked missing in some rows and otherwise reads once, few, many or a size class.

CDR3 DNA | CDR3 protein | clone size | J gene | D gene | CDR3 length | V gene
TGTGCCAGTAGGGGACTAGCGGGAGGTGCCGACACCGGGGAGCTGTTTTTT | CASRGLAGGADTGELFF | once | TRBJ2-2 | TRBD2 | 17 | TRBV19
TGTGCCAGCAGCCAAGACGGAGCGCGGAACAATGAGCAGTTCTTC | CASSQDGARNNEQFF | - | TRBJ2-1 | - | 15 | TRBV3-1/TRBV3-2
TGTGCCTGGAGTGTAGGAATTAGCGGCCAATGGGGTAATGAGCAGTTCTTC | CAWSVGISGQWGNEQFF | - | TRBJ2-1 | - | 17 | TRBV30
TGTGCCAGCAGCTTGGGATCCAGCGGGAGTACAGATACGCAGTATTTT | CASSLGSSGSTDTQYF | - | TRBJ2-3 | TRBD2 | 16 | TRBV7-3
TGTGCTAGCAGCCTCACTCAGGGGGGGGAGACCCAGTACTTC | CASSLTQGGETQYF | - | TRBJ2-5 | - | 14 | TRBV7-7
TGTGCCAGCAGTCAAAACTATGGCTACACCTTC | CASSQNYGYTF | - | TRBJ1-2 | - | 11 | TRBV6-5
TGTGCCAGCAGCTGGGGGACAGTTGGAAACACCATATATTTT | CASSWGTVGNTIYF | once | TRBJ1-3 | TRBD1 | 14 | TRBV5-5
TGTGCCATCAGTGGGGAGAGAATGAACACTGAAGCTTTCTTT | CAISGERMNTEAFF | - | TRBJ1-1 | - | 14 | TRBV10-3
TGCGCCAGCAGTCCCGAAAAAGGCAGTCCCAGGTCCGGGGCCAACGTCCTGACTTTC | CASSPEKGSPRSGANVLTF | few | TRBJ2-6 | - | 19 | TRBV23-1
TGTGCCAGCAGTGCCCCGGGACGGGGACTAGCGTCCCGCACAGATACGCAGTATTTT | CASSAPGRGLASRTDTQYF | - | TRBJ2-3 | TRBD2 | 19 | TRBV6-1
TGTGCCAGTAGTATGGGTCGTTCGAATTCACCCCTCCACTTT | CASSMGRSNSPLHF | - | TRBJ1-6 | - | 14 | TRBV19
TGTGCCAGCTCATTGCTAGGGAAAGAGACCCAGTACTTC | CASSLLGKETQYF | - | TRBJ2-5 | - | 13 | TRBV12-3/TRBV12-4
TGTGCCAGTAGTATAGTTTCCGGGAGTAGGTCCAATGAGCAGTTCTTC | CASSIVSGSRSNEQFF | few | TRBJ2-1 | - | 16 | TRBV19
TGCGCCAGCAGCAGCGGGGGGGCCCAGTACTTC | CASSSGGAQYF | - | TRBJ2-5 | TRBD2 | 11 | TRBV5-1
TGTGCCAGCATGTACGTACAGGGGTCGGTGTGGAAAAATAGCAATCAGCCCCAGCATTTT | CASMYVQGSVWKNSNQPQHF | - | TRBJ1-5 | TRBD1 | 20 | TRBV28